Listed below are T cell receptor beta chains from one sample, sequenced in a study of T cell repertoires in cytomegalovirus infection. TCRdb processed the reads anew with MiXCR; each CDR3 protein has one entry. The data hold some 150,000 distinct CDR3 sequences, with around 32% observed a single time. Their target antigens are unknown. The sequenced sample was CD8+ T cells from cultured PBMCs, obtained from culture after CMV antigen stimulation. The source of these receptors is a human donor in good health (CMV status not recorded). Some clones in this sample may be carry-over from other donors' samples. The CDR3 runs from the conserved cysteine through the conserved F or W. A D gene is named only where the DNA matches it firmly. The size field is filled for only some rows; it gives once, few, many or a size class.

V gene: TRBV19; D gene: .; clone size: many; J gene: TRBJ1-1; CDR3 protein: CASSTDPGFMNTEAFF; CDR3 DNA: TGTGCCAGTAGTACTGACCCGGGTTTCATGAACACTGAAGCTTTCTTT
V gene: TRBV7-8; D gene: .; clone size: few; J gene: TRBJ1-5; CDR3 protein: CASSLESAGVNQPQHF; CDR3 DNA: TGTGCCAGCAGCTTAGAATCTGCGGGGGTAAATCAGCCCCAGCATTTT
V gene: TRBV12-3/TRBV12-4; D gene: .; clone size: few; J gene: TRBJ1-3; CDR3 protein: CASSNPWGGVSGNTIYF; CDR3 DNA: TGTGCCAGCAGTAACCCGTGGGGGGGCGTCTCTGGAAACACCATATATTTT
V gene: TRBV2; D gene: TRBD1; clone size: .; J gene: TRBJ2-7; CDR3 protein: CATMTGVGYEQYF; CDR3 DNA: TGTGCCACCATGACAGGGGTCGGCTACGAGCAGTACTTC
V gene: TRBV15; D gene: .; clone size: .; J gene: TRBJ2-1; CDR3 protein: CATSRSRSYNEQFF; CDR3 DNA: TGTGCCACCAGCAGGTCCCGATCTTACAATGAGCAGTTCTTC
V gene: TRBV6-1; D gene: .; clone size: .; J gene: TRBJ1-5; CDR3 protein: CASSPDSPDQPQHF; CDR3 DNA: TGTGCCAGCAGCCCGGACAGTCCCGATCAGCCCCAGCATTTT
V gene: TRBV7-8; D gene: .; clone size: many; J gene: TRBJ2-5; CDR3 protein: CASSLETQYF; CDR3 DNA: TGTGCCAGCAGCTTAGAGACCCAGTACTTC
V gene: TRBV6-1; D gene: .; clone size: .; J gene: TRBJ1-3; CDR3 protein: CASSERDFYSGNTIYF; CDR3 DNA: TGTGCCAGCAGTGAAAGGGACTTCTACTCTGGAAACACCATATATTTT
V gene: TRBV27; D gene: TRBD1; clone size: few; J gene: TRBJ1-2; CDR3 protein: CASSPRQGGLYGYTF; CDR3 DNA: TGTGCCAGCAGTCCTCGACAGGGAGGGCTCTATGGCTACACCTTC
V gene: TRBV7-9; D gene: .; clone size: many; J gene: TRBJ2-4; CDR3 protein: CASSSTLAKNIQYF; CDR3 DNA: TGTGCCAGCAGCTCCACACTAGCCAAAAACATTCAGTACTTC
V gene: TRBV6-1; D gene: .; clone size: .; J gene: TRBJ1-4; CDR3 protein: CASSEVGGGGGEKLFF; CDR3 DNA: TGTGCCAGCAGTGAAGTTGGTGGGGGCGGGGGTGAAAAACTGTTTTTT
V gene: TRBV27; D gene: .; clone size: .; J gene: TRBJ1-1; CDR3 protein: CASSIPPLGNTEAFF; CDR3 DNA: TGTGCCAGCAGTATCCCCCCTCTTGGGAACACTGAAGCTTTCTTT
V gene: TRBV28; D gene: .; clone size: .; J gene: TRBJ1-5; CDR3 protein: CASSAGFGQPQHF; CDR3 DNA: TGTGCCAGCAGTGCAGGGTTTGGACAGCCCCAGCATTTT
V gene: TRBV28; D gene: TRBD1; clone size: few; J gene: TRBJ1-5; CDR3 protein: CASSFDRANYYSNQPQHF; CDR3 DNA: TGTGCCAGCAGTTTTGACAGGGCGAACTATTATAGCAATCAGCCCCAGCATTTT
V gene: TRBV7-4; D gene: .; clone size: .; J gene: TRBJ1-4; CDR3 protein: CASSSPVVGEKLFF; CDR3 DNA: TGTGCCAGCAGCTCCCCTGTGGTTGGTGAAAAACTGTTTTTT
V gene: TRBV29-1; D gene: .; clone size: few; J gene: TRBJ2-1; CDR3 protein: CSAEESTIRNEQFF; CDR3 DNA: TGCAGCGCCGAGGAATCTACAATACGTAATGAGCAGTTCTTC
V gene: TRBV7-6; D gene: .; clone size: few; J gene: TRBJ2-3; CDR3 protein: CASSLGQADTQYF; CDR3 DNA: TGTGCCAGCAGCTTAGGACAGGCAGATACGCAGTATTTT
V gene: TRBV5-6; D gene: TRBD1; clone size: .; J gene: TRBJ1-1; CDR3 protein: CASSWDRALTEAFF; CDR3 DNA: TGTGCCAGCAGCTGGGACAGGGCCCTTACTGAAGCTTTCTTT
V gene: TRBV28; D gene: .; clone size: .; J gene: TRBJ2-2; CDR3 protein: CASTEGSLAPTGELFF; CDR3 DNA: TGTGCCAGCACCGAAGGGTCCCTAGCGCCCACCGGGGAGCTGTTTTTT
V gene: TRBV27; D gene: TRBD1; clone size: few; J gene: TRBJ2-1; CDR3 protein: CASSPGQGFDEQFF; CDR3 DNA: TGTGCCAGCAGTCCGGGACAGGGGTTCGATGAGCAGTTCTTC
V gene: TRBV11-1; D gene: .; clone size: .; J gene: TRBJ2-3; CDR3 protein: CASSLRRGDTDTQYF; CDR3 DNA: TGTGCCAGCAGCTTAAGGCGGGGAGACACAGATACGCAGTATTTT
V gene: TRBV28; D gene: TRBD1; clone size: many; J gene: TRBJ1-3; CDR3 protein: CASNESGTAGNTIYF; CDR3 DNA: TGTGCCAGCAATGAGTCCGGGACAGCTGGAAACACCATATATTTT
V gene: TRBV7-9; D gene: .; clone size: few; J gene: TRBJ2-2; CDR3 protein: CASSLEAQNTGELFF; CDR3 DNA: TGTGCCAGCAGCTTAGAGGCGCAGAACACCGGGGAGCTGTTTTTT
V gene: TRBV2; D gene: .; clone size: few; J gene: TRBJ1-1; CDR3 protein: CASSEAGLPSMNTEAFF; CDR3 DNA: TGTGCCAGCAGTGAAGCGGGGCTTCCGTCCATGAACACTGAAGCTTTCTTT
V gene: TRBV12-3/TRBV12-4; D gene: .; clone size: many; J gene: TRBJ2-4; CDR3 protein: CASSPRDGNIQYF; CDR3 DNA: TGTGCCAGCAGTCCCCGGGACGGAAACATTCAGTACTTC
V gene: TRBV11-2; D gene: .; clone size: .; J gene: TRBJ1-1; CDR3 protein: CASSLGYEGLGDTEAFF; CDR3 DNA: TGTGCCAGCAGCTTAGGTTACGAGGGCCTGGGGGACACTGAAGCTTTCTTT
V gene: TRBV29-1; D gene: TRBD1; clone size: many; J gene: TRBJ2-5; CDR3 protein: CSVQQGFGTQYF; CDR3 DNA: TGCAGCGTACAACAGGGGTTTGGGACCCAGTACTTC
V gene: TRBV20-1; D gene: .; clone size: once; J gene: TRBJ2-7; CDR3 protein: CSARDLRREFEQYF; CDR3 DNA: TGCAGTGCTAGAGACCTACGAAGGGAATTCGAGCAGTACTTC
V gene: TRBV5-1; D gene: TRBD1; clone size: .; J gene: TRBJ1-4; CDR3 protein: CASSSIGTGNEKLFF; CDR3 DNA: TGCGCCAGCAGCTCGATCGGGACAGGAAATGAAAAACTGTTTTTT
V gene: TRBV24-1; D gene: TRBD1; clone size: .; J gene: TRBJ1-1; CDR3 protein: CATSDDRVAEAFF; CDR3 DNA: TGTGCCACCAGTGACGACAGGGTGGCTGAAGCTTTCTTT
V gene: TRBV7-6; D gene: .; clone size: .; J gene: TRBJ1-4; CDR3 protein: CASSLRTGEKLFF; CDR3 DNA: TGTGCCAGCAGCTTAAGGACGGGTGAAAAACTGTTTTTT
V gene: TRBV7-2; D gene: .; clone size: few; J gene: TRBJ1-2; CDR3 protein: CASSPGLNYGYTF; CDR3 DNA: TGTGCCAGCAGCCCGGGCCTTAACTATGGCTACACCTTC
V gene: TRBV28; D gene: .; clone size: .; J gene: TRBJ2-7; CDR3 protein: CATQLAGTYEQYF; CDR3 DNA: TGTGCCACCCAACTGGCAGGCACCTACGAGCAGTACTTC
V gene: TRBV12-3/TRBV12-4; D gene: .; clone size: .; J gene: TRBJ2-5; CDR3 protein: CASSLVGAGLETQYF; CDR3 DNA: TGTGCCAGCAGTTTAGTAGGGGCTGGCCTAGAGACCCAGTACTTC
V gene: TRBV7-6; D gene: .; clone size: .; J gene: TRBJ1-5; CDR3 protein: CASSPSGSSNQPQHF; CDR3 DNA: TGTGCCAGCAGCCCTAGTGGGTCTAGCAATCAGCCCCAGCATTTT
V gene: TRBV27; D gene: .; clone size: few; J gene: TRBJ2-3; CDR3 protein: CASSLFDGDYTDTQYF; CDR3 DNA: TGTGCCAGCAGTTTATTCGATGGCGATTACACAGATACGCAGTATTTT
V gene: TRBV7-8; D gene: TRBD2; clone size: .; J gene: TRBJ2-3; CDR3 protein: CASSLAATSGGITDTQYF; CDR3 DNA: TGTGCCAGCAGCTTAGCGGCTACTAGCGGGGGCATTACAGATACGCAGTATTTT
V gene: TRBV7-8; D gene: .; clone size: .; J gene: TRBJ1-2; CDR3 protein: CASTQSWGGYGYTF; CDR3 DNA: TGTGCCAGCACCCAATCGTGGGGAGGCTATGGCTACACCTTC
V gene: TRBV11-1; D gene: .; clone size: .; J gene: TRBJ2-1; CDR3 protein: CASSFRARSQDEQFF; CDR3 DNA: TGTGCCAGCAGCTTTCGGGCACGGTCGCAGGATGAGCAGTTCTTC
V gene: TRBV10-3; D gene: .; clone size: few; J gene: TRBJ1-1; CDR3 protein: CAISAAQGTEAFF; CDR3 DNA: TGTGCCATCAGTGCGGCACAAGGCACTGAAGCTTTCTTT
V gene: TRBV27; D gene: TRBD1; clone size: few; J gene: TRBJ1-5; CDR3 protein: CASSLYAGGDQPQHF; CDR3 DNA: TGTGCCAGCAGTTTGTATGCAGGGGGGGATCAGCCCCAGCATTTT
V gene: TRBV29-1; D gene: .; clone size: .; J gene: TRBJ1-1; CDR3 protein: CSVEELGFFRTEAFF; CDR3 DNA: TGCAGCGTTGAAGAGTTAGGGTTTTTTCGCACTGAAGCTTTCTTT